Following are 9 T cell receptor beta chains from one sample sequenced in a study of shared clonotypes between healthy human individuals. Only in-frame clones appear in the TCRdb table, and some are missing; sequencing was by immunoSEQ multiplex PCR. The sample carries approximately 330,000 clones, less than 85% recorded once. Sequencing used memory CD4+ T cells sorted from blood. Noted subset: CD45RA-negative fraction. These receptors all come from a man aged 25-45 years in good health.

This clone has more than one count but fewer than ten. The chain couples TRBV11-2 to TRBJ2-2; D is ambiguous. Trimming stripped 5 bases from V and 5 bases from J, with 15 bases between. The CDR3 is 15 residues long. The germline V gene has CDR1 SGHAT and CDR2 FQNNGV. The CDR3 bases are TGTGCCAGCAGCCCGAGAGTACCTTTGACCGGGGAGCTGTTTTTT. It encodes CASSPRVPLTGELFF.

A remark on this clone: The junction and the germline gene differ at one end; a read error may be behind it. The sample contains more than one DNA sequence encoding this CDR3. The V and J genes are TRBV10-3 and TRBJ2-7, with D possibly being TRBD1 (6 bases). Germline-derived CDR1 and CDR2 are ENHRY and SYGVKD. The CDR3 spans 16 residues. The CDR3, as DNA: TGTGCCATTAGTGCGATGGACAGTACCACCTCCTACGAGCAGTACTTC. Protein sequence: CAISAMDSTTSYEQYF.

The chain has TRBV5-1 and TRBJ2-3; D possibly corresponds to TRBD2 (7 bases). Germline CDR1 SGHRS, CDR2 YFSETQ. Trimming removed 4 bases at V and 1 base at J, with 16 bases between. The CDR3 is 16 residues long. This CDR3 is CASSGGLAVGTDTQYF. The CDR3 DNA reads TGCGCCAGCAGCGGGGGCCTAGCGGTAGGCACAGATACGCAGTATTTT.

This clone has ten or more counts. At the DNA level, this CDR3 is encoded by other sequences in the same sample as well. This chain links TRBV7-2 with TRBJ2-7; maybe TRBD1 (5 bases). The CDR3 runs to 12 residues. Germline CDR1 and CDR2: SGHTA and FQGNSA. Trimming took 2 bases from V and 4 from J, leaving 6 bases between them. The CDR3 sequence: CASSLQGYEQYF. The CDR3, as DNA: TGTGCCAGCAGCTTACAGGGTTACGAGCAGTACTTC.

The CDR3 sequence: CASSLPPNSYEQYF. CDR3 sequence (DNA): TGTGCCAGCAGTTTACCCCCTAACAGCTACGAGCAGTACTTC. This chain uses TRBV28 with TRBJ2-7; no definite D call. The germline V and J ends were trimmed by 2 bases and 3 bases, with 11 bases remaining between them. This CDR3 is built from 14 residues. Germline V gives CDR1 MDHEN, CDR2 SYDVKM.

The chain carries TRBV5-1 and TRBJ2-7, with D hard to call. Trimming stripped 0 bases from V and 6 bases from J, with 10 bases between. Looked up from germline, CDR1 is SGHRS and CDR2 is YFSETQ. The CDR3 contains 13 residues. The CDR3 region is CASSLAGAPEQYF. CDR3 DNA sequence: TGCGCCAGCAGCTTGGCCGGCGCCCCCGAGCAGTACTTC.

V gene TRBV28 combines with J gene TRBJ2-3, with TRBD1 matching over 10 bases. The CDR3 is made up of 15 amino acids. V dropped 6 bases and J dropped 3; count of bases not matched to a gene: 6. The V gene's germline CDR1 is MDHEN and CDR2 SYDVKM. For the CDR3, the DNA is TGTGCCAGCAGCATCGACAGGGGGCTTACAGATACGCAGTATTTT. Translating gives CASSIDRGLTDTQYF.

This chain joins TRBV5-1 and TRBJ2-7, with D perhaps being TRBD1 or TRBD2 (5 bases each). V was trimmed by 4 bases and J by 12 bases, leaving 20 bases between them. The germline V gene has CDR1 SGHRS and CDR2 YFSETQ. The length of the CDR3 is 13 residues. This CDR3 is CASSPGTPRSGYF. In DNA form, the CDR3 reads TGCGCCAGCAGCCCGGGGACCCCTAGGTCGGGGTACTTC.

The table lists this clone with a count of one. This may stem from a read error, because a much larger clone lies one nucleotide away. This sample also contains other DNA sequences that code for the same CDR3. CDR3 sequence (DNA): TGCGCCAGCAGCTCCAAAGGCCCAGAGACCCAGTACTTC. Translation gives CASSSKGPETQYF. V usage is TRBV7-9 and J usage is TRBJ2-5, with D unclear. The CDR3 contains 13 residues. The germline gives CDR1 SEHNR, CDR2 FQNEAQ (reference sequence).